This T cell receptor (beta chain) is from a study of graft-versus-host responses after intestinal transplantation. As for this clone: The antigen remains unidentified.

Clones were sequenced by immunoSEQ multiplex PCR, and TCRdb holds only the in-frame ones, with some missing. The repertoire holds tens of thousands of clones, around 90% seen once, with approximately 2.7% in the top ten. The CDR3 loop spans 15 amino acids. In germline, CDR1 is GTSNPN, CDR2 SVGIG (reference sequence). Trimming left V 0 bases short and J 5 bases short, with 14 bases between. Study-level points and caveats: Graft-donor T cell macrochimerism in patients accompanied high graft-versus-host to host-versus-graft clonal ratios in allografts. Peak circulating GvH clone levels tracked with early post-transplant HvG declines.

The source of this sequence is a human donor who was the organ donor for an intestinal transplant. Sequences were derived from unstimulated CD4+ T cells sorted from spleen or lymph node cells, sampled before transplant. The chain combines TRBV30 with TRBJ1-5, with D perhaps matching TRBD1 (5 bases). The CDR3 bases are TGTGCCTGGAGTGTTGGGTGGGGGAGCGATCAGCCCCAGCATTTT. Amino acids: CAWSVGWGSDQPQHF.